A single sample is the source of the 19 T cell receptor beta chains below, sequenced in a study of control samples from healthy donors and cancer patients. Sequencing used immunoSEQ multiplex PCR; TCRdb keeps in-frame clones, though not all of them. The table has about 34,000 clones, around 87% seen once. The sequenced sample was PBMCs. The origin of the receptors is a woman in her 40s with lung cancer.

This rearrangement joins TRBV2 to TRBJ1-5; 10 nucleotides agree with TRBD1. This CDR3 has 18 amino acids. The V and J ends lost 2 bases and 3 bases, in that order; junction bases with no gene match: 10. CDR1 is SNHLY, CDR2 FYNNEI, per germline. CDR3 protein: CASSERAKGTGVNQPQHF. CDR3 nucleotide sequence: TGTGCCAGCAGTGAAAGGGCCAAGGGGACAGGGGTCAATCAGCCCCAGCATTTT. The complete variable domain, with remaining parts taken from reference TRBV2 and TRBJ1-5, reads EPEVTQTPSHQVTQMGQEVILRCVPISNHLYFYWYRQILGQKVEFLVSFYNNEISEKSEIFDDQFSVERPDGSNFTLKIRSTKLEDSAMYFCASSERAKGTGVNQPQHFGDGTRLSIL.

The chain employs TRBV3-1 (or the pseudogene TRBV3-2) and TRBJ2-7; weak D call: TRBD2 (6 bases). Looked up from germline, CDR1 is LGHDT and CDR2 is YNNKEL (reference sequence). This CDR3 is built from 13 residues. Trimming stripped 8 bases from V and 6 bases from J, with 17 bases between. CDR3 loop: CASSGGGIVEQYF. DNA of the CDR3: TGTGCCAGCTCGGGTGGAGGGATCGTCGAGCAGTACTTC.

The chain joins TRBV11-2 to TRBJ1-2; tentatively, D is TRBD1 (5 bases). The germline V gene encodes CDR1 SGHAT and CDR2 FQNNGV. The CDR3 loop spans 14 amino acids. V was shortened by 0 bases and J by 8 bases, with 13 bases between the two germline ends. Written as DNA, the CDR3 is TGTGCCAGCAGCTTAGATGGGGCTGCGGGGGGCTACACCTTC. Translating gives CASSLDGAAGGYTF. Drawing the rest from reference TRBV11-2 and TRBJ1-2, the complete variable domain is EAGVAQSPRYKIIEKRQSVAFWCNPISGHATLYWYQQILGQGPKLLIQFQNNGVVDDSQLPKDRFSAERLKGVDSTLKIQPAKLEDSAVYLCASSLDGAAGGYTFGSGTRLTVV.

This clone was counted a few times. This chain links TRBV29-1 with TRBJ2-7; D possibly corresponds to TRBD1 (7 bases). Germline V CDR1 and CDR2: SQVTM, ANQGSEA. Deletions cut 6 bases from V and 2 bases from J, with 20 bases between. This CDR3 has 15 amino acids. In DNA form, the CDR3 reads TGCAGCGTGGGCGGGACAGCCCTCAATACCTACGAGCAGTACTTC. Amino acid sequence: CSVGGTALNTYEQYF.

The chain combines TRBV7-9 with TRBJ1-1, with D uncertain. Germline lookup yields CDR1 SEHNR and CDR2 FQNEAQ (reference sequence). V lost 4 bases, J lost 4 bases, and 10 bases lay in between. The CDR3 loop spans 13 amino acids. CDR3 region: CASSSSLGTEAFF. The DNA of the CDR3 is TGTGCCAGCAGCTCCTCCCTAGGCACTGAAGCTTTCTTT.

This sequence joins TRBV4-1 and TRBJ1-4, with D uncertain. Germline values: CDR1 MGHRA, CDR2 YSYEKL. This CDR3 is built from 14 residues. Trimming left V 1 base short and J 5 bases short, with 8 bases between. The CDR3 region is CASSQGAMNEKLFF. DNA of the CDR3: TGCGCCAGCAGCCAAGGGGCCATGAATGAAAAACTGTTTTTT.

The chain joins TRBV11-3 to TRBJ1-2, with 7 bases aligning to TRBD1. This CDR3 is 15 amino acids long. CDR1 is SGHNT, CDR2 YENEEA, per germline. V was pared by 6 bases and J by 1 base, with 8 bases of the junction left unmatched. This chain's CDR3 is CASSPGDRFNYGYTF. Here the CDR3 DNA reads TGTGCCAGCAGTCCGGGGGACAGATTTAACTATGGCTACACCTTC.

The rearrangement links TRBV19 to TRBJ2-2; 7 nucleotides match TRBD1. The CDR3 is 14 amino acids. CDR1 and CDR2 from the germline V gene are LNHDA and SQIVND (reference sequence). V was clipped by 6 bases and J by 0 bases; unmatched bases: 1. The CDR3 DNA reads TGTGCCAGTAGAGGGGGCCCGAACACCGGGGAGCTGTTTTTT. Translated, it gives CASRGGPNTGELFF. The entire variable domain, with the rest obtained from reference TRBV19 and TRBJ2-2, is as follows: DGGITQSPKYLFRKEGQNVTLSCEQNLNHDAMYWYRQDPGQGLRLIYYSQIVNDFQKGDIAEGYSVSREKKESFPLTVTSAQKNPTAFYLCASRGGPNTGELFFGEGSRLTVL.

This rearrangement joins TRBV19 to TRBJ1-6; possibly TRBD1 for D (6 bases). This CDR3 contains 14 residues. Looked up from germline, CDR1 is LNHDA and CDR2 is SQIVND (reference sequence). The V and J ends lost 6 bases and 10 bases respectively, with 16 bases between them. The CDR3 loop is CASSNRGGRSPLHF. DNA for the CDR3: TGTGCCAGTAGCAATAGGGGGGGAAGGTCACCCCTCCACTTT.

The chain is built from TRBV2 and TRBJ2-3, with D unclear. CDR3 length: 14 amino acids. From germline, CDR1 is SNHLY and CDR2 FYNNEI. V gave up 2 bases and J gave up 2 bases, with 8 bases separating them. CDR3 sequence (DNA): TGTGCCAGCAGTGAACTACTTTTCACAGATACGCAGTATTTT. Protein product: CASSELLFTDTQYF.

V usage is TRBV5-4 and J usage is TRBJ2-3, with D possibly TRBD2 on 5 matching bases. Per the germline V gene, CDR1 is SGHNT and CDR2 is YYREEE (reference sequence). Trimming cost V 3 bases and J 2 bases, with 10 bases left between them. This CDR3 is built from 14 residues. The CDR3 here is CASSSEGYTDTQYF. In DNA form, the CDR3 reads TGTGCCAGCAGCTCAGAGGGATACACAGATACGCAGTATTTT.

As concerns this clone: Distinct nucleotide sequences in the sample also encode this CDR3. This chain links TRBV18 with TRBJ2-1, with TRBD2 identical over 7 bases. Germline V gene data show CDR1 as KGHSH and CDR2 as LQKENI. After removal of 3 bases from V and 5 bases from J, the junction contained 4 bases not matched to a gene. The CDR3 spans 14 residues. CDR3 in amino acids: CASSPQGGDNEQFF. The CDR3 DNA follows: TGTGCCAGCTCACCGCAGGGAGGGGACAATGAGCAGTTCTTC. Looking up the rest from reference TRBV18 and TRBJ2-1 gives the full variable domain: NAGVMQNPRHLVRRRGQEARLRCSPMKGHSHVYWYRQLPEEGLKFMVYLQKENIIDESGMPKERFSAEFPKEGPSILRIQQVVRGDSAAYFCASSPQGGDNEQFFGPGTRLTVL.

In this sample, this clone turned up a few times. The rearrangement joins TRBV30 to TRBJ1-3, with TRBD1 matching over 7 bases. The germline gives CDR1 GTSNPN, CDR2 SVGIG (reference sequence). The trim removed 1 base at V and 7 bases at J, leaving 13 bases unmatched. This CDR3 region has 16 residues. CDR3 residues: CAWSGGTEPFMNTIYF. CDR3 nucleotide sequence: TGTGCCTGGAGTGGCGGGACAGAACCGTTTATGAACACCATATATTTT. Full variable domain (rest looked up from reference TRBV30 and TRBJ1-3): SQTIHQWPATLVQPVGSPLSLECTVEGTSNPNLYWYRQAAGRGLQLLFYSVGIGQISSEVPQNLSASRPQDRQFILSSKKLLLSDSGFYLCAWSGGTEPFMNTIYFGEGSWLTVV.

The chain carries TRBV6-5 and TRBJ1-1; a possible D gene is TRBD1 (6 bases). V shed 0 bases and J shed 8 bases, with 19 bases lying between them. CDR3 length: 16 amino acids. Looked up from germline, CDR1 is MNHEY and CDR2 is SVGAGI. CDR3 coding DNA: TGTGCCAGCAGTTACTCCAGAGACACTGAACAGGGAGAAGCTTTCTTT. Translation gives CASSYSRDTEQGEAFF.

V gene TRBV15 combines with J gene TRBJ2-4, with 9 bases identical to TRBD2. Germline CDR1 LNHNV, CDR2 YYDKDF (reference sequence). The length of the CDR3 is 14 residues. J was trimmed by 6 bases and V by 0 bases; bases with no gene match: 0. CDR3 bases: TGTGCCACCAGCAGAGAGACTAGCGGAAACATTCAGTACTTC. It encodes CATSRETSGNIQYF.

The chain carries TRBV6-1 and TRBJ1-5; weak D call: TRBD1 (6 bases). Deletions cut 2 bases from V and 7 bases from J, with 12 bases between. CDR1 and CDR2 (germline): MNHNS, SASEGT. The CDR3 has 14 amino acids. The CDR3 bases are TGTGCCAGCAGTGAACCTGGGGGGGGCCAGCCCCAGCATTTT. This gives the protein CASSEPGGGQPQHF.

This clone showed up just once. The chain recombines TRBV27 with TRBJ1-6; 9 nucleotides align to TRBD1. CDR1 and CDR2 from the germline V gene are MNHEY and SMNVEV (reference sequence). The CDR3 is 16 amino acids. The junction had 5 bases not matched to a gene; V was cut back by 1 base and J by 7 bases. The CDR3 is CASSLYTGGQNSPLHF. DNA of the CDR3: TGTGCCAGCAGTTTATACACAGGGGGCCAGAATTCACCCCTCCACTTT.

The chain couples TRBV30 to TRBJ2-5; 7 nucleotides agree with TRBD1. The CDR3 has 15 amino acids. Germline V gene lookup returns CDR1 GTSNPN and CDR2 SVGIG (reference sequence). V lost 5 bases and J lost 3; bases outside the gene matches: 12. CDR3: CAWERVGTDEETQYF. The CDR3 nucleotides read TGTGCCTGGGAGAGAGTAGGGACAGACGAAGAGACCCAGTACTTC.

The chain has TRBV30 and TRBJ1-2; the D gene is possibly TRBD1 (6 bases). From germline, CDR1 is GTSNPN and CDR2 SVGIG (reference sequence). The CDR3 is made up of 17 amino acids. V lost 2 bases and J lost 4, with 23 bases in between. CDR3: CAWSQARGDRSSYGYTF. DNA for the CDR3: TGTGCCTGGAGTCAAGCCCGGGGTGACAGGTCGTCCTATGGCTACACCTTC. Supplemented by reference TRBV30 and TRBJ1-2, the full variable domain reads SQTIHQWPATLVQPVGSPLSLECTVEGTSNPNLYWYRQAAGRGLQLLFYSVGIGQISSEVPQNLSASRPQDRQFILSSKKLLLSDSGFYLCAWSQARGDRSSYGYTFGSGTRLTVV.